This T cell receptor beta chain originates from a study of T cells expressing NK-cell markers. Study as a whole: Sequencing covered eight donors, seven HCMV-seropositive and one seronegative. Overall study results and limits: Dominant NKG2C+ clonotypes were found to form about 1.0-7.5% of CD8+ T cells in several donors.

CDR1 SGHRS and CDR2 YFSETQ come from the germline V gene. The CDR3 is made up of 14 amino acids. As regards this clonotype: Its target is not known.

TCRdb processed the 5' RACE reads again and assigns one entry to each CDR3 protein, with no DNA. This table holds over 250,000 distinct CDR3 sequences. This clonotype was obtained from a woman aged 18-70 years in good health. V and J are TRBV5-1 and TRBJ2-7; the TCRdb D gene call, TRBD1, has no DNA to confirm it. The sample taken for sequencing was blood T cells: a sorted CD56 or NKG2C T cell subset, CD4+ or CD8+ T cells, or bulk PBMC T cells (not recorded which). CDR3 loop: CASSSRQQTYEQYF.